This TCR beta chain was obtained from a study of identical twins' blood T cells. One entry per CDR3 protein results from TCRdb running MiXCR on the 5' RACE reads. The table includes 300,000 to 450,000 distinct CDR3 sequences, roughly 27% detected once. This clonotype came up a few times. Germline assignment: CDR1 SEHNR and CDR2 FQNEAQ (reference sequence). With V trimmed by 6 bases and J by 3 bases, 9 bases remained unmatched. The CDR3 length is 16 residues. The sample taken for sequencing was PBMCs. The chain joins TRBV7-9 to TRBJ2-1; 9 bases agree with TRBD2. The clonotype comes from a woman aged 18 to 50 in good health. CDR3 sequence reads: CASSIGGGGDYNEQFF. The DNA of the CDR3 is TGTGCCAGCAGTATAGGGGGCGGGGGGGACTACAATGAGCAGTTCTTC.